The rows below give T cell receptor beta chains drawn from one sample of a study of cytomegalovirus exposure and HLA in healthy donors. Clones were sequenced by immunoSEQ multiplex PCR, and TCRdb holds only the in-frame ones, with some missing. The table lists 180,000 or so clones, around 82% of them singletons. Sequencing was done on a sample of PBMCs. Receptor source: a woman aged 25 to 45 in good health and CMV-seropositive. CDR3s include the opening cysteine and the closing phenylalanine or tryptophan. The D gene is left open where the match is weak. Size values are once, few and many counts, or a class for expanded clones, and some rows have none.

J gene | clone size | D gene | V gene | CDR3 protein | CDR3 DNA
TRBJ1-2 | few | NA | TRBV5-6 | CASSTGNYGYTF | TGTGCCAGCAGCACAGGGAACTATGGCTACACCTTC
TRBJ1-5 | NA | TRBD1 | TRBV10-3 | CAIGQGTGPQHF | TGTGCCATCGGACAGGGGACAGGGCCCCAGCATTTT
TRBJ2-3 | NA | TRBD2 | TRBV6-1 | CASSEAGGRRLALPDTQYF | TGTGCCAGCAGTGAAGCTGGCGGGCGGCGACTAGCCCTACCAGATACGCAGTATTTT
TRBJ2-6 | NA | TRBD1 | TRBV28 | CASSSPGQGESGANVLTF | TGTGCCAGCAGTTCACCGGGACAGGGAGAGTCTGGGGCCAACGTCCTGACTTTC
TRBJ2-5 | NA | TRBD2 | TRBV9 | CASSRTSGEETQYF | TGTGCCAGCAGCAGGACTAGCGGGGAAGAGACCCAGTACTTC
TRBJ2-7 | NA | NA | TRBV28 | CASSFSFYEQYF | TGTGCCAGCAGTTTTAGCTTTTACGAGCAGTACTTC
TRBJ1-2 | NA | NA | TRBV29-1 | CSVEAAGGEMNGYTF | TGCAGCGTTGAAGCGGCGGGGGGGGAGATGAATGGCTACACCTTC
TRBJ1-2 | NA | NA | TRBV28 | CASSLGDRHYGYTF | TGTGCCAGCAGTTTAGGAGACAGACACTATGGCTACACCTTC
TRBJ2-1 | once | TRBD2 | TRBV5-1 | CASSFSGGLNEQFF | TGCGCCAGCAGCTTCAGCGGGGGTCTCAATGAGCAGTTCTTC
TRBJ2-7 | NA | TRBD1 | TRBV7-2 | CASSFKGSVGTGTYEQYF | TGTGCCAGCAGCTTTAAGGGTTCCGTAGGGACAGGGACCTACGAGCAGTACTTC
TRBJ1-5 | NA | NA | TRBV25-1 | CASSELGVIGNQPQHF | TGTGCCAGCAGTGAATTGGGAGTTATAGGCAATCAGCCCCAGCATTTT
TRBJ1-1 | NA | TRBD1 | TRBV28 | CASSSELRQGKNTEAFF | TGTGCCAGCAGTTCCGAACTACGACAGGGGAAGAACACTGAAGCTTTCTTT
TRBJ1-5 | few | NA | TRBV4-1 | CASSRGSNQPQHF | TGCGCCAGCAGCCGCGGGAGCAATCAGCCCCAGCATTTT
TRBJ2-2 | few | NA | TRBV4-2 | CASSQDVRVQIGELFF | TGTGCCAGCAGCCAAGATGTGAGGGTGCAGATCGGGGAGCTGTTTTTT
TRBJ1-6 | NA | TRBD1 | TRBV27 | CASRYRDRGRNSPLHF | TGTGCCAGCAGATACCGGGACAGGGGACGGAACTCACCCCTCCACTTT
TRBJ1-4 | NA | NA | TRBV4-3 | CASSLVAQGEEKLFF | TGCGCCAGCAGCCTCGTGGCGCAGGGTGAAGAAAAACTGTTTTTT
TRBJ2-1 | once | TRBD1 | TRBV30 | CAWSPPGTGSNEQFF | TGTGCCTGGAGTCCTCCCGGGACAGGGAGCAATGAGCAGTTCTTC